This T cell receptor (beta chain) was identified in a study of cytomegalovirus exposure and HLA in healthy donors. The donors were members of the approximately 120-subject validation cohort (separate from the approximately 670-subject first cohort). Germline values: CDR1 MNHEY, CDR2 SMNVEV (reference sequence). V gave up 0 bases and J gave up 3 bases; unmatched junction bases: 4. CDR3 length equals 16 residues. TCRdb's table, derived via immunoSEQ multiplex PCR, lists solely in-frame clones and lacks some. The table includes about 82,000 clones, 85% to 95% detected once. The receptor comes from a woman under 30 in good health and CMV-seronegative. The chain is built from TRBV27 and TRBJ2-1, with 8 bases lining up with TRBD2. Sequences were obtained from PBMCs. The CDR3 spells CASSLSISGVYNEQFF. Written as DNA, the CDR3 is TGTGCCAGCAGTTTATCGATTAGCGGGGTCTACAATGAGCAGTTCTTC.